This T cell receptor (beta chain) came from a study of blood T cell repertoires in COVID-19. The assay was immunoSEQ multiplex PCR, and TCRdb's table has in-frame clones only and misses some. This sample has 310,000 or so clones, with approximately 91% found just once. Sequenced material: PBMCs or T cells enriched from blood (not recorded which). The source is a woman aged 40 to 50 who had recovered from COVID-19.

As DNA, the CDR3 is TGTGCCAGCAGCGTAGGCCAGAAAGAGACCCAGTACTTC. Its translation: CASSVGQKETQYF. The V gene is TRBV9, the J gene TRBJ2-5; the D is unclear. Trimming shortened V by 0 bases and J by 3 bases, and 6 bases separated the two germline ends. The CDR3 sequence is 13 residues long. In germline, CDR1 is SGDLS, CDR2 YYNGEE.